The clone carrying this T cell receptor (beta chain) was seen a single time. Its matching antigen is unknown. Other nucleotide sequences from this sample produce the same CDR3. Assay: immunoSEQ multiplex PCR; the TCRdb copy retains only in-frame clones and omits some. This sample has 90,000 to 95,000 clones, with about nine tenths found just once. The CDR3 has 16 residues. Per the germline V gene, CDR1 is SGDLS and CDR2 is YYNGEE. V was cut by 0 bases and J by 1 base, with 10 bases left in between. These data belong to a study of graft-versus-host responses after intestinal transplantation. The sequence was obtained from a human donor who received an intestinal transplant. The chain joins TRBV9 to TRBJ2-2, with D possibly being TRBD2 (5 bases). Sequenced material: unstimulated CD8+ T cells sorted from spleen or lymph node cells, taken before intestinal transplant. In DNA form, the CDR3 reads TGTGCCAGCAGCGTAGCCCTAGCTGGGAACACCGGGGAGCTGTTTTTT. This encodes CASSVALAGNTGELFF. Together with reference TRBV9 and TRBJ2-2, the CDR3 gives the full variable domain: DSGVTQTPKHLITATGQRVTLRCSPRSGDLSVYWYQQSLDQGLQFLIQYYNGEERAKGNILERFSAQQFPDLHSELNLSSLELGDSALYFCASSVALAGNTGELFFGEGSRLTVL.